The rows below give T cell receptor beta chains drawn from one sample of a study of OX40 agonist ivuxolimab in advanced cancers. The data were produced by immunoSEQ multiplex PCR, yet TCRdb's version contains in-frame clones alone and is incomplete. The sample holds roughly 59,000 clones, under 90% seen once. This material consisted of CD4+ or CD8+ T cells sorted from blood, taken in a trial of the OX40 agonist ivuxolimab. The source is an adult with an advanced solid tumor such as melanoma, head and neck, liver or kidney cancer. The CDR3 runs from the conserved cysteine through the conserved F or W. Fields, in order: CDR3 protein, CDR3 DNA, V gene, D gene, J gene, clone size. The D gene is left open where the match is weak. For some rows the clone size is stated as once, few or many, or as a class when expanded; others skip it.

CASSQVGGRAAEQFF TGCGCCAGCAGCCAGGTGGGGGGGAGGGCCGCTGAGCAGTTCTTC TRBV4-1 TRBD2 TRBJ2-1 -
CASSYSTAQPQHF TGTGCCAGCAGTTACTCGACAGCTCAGCCCCAGCATTTT TRBV6-6 - TRBJ1-5 -
CASSLQPVYSSYNEQFF TGTGCCAGCAGCTTACAACCTGTTTATAGCTCCTACAATGAGCAGTTCTTC TRBV7-2 - TRBJ2-1 -
CASSLDPRGYEQYF TGTGCCAGCAGCTTAGATCCTAGAGGCTACGAGCAGTACTTC TRBV11-2 - TRBJ2-7 -
CASSFVSGRAPDTQYF TGTGCCAGCAGTTTTGTAAGCGGGAGGGCCCCAGATACGCAGTATTTT TRBV27 TRBD2 TRBJ2-3 -
CASSPNEHFTEAFF TGTGCCAGCTCACCAAATGAACATTTCACTGAAGCTTTCTTT TRBV18 - TRBJ1-1 -
CASSPPVWNTEAFF TGTGCCAGCTCACCACCGGTCTGGAACACTGAAGCTTTCTTT TRBV18 - TRBJ1-1 -
CASSPQDSANTGELFF TGTGCCAGCAGCCCCCAGGACAGCGCGAACACCGGGGAGCTGTTTTTT TRBV27 - TRBJ2-2 -
CASSPRGQPYEQYF TGTGCCAGTAGTCCCCGAGGACAGCCCTACGAGCAGTACTTC TRBV19 - TRBJ2-7 -
CASSPHSGQTNTEAFF TGTGCCAGCAGCCCCCATTCGGGACAGACGAACACTGAAGCTTTCTTT TRBV6-6 TRBD1 TRBJ1-1 once
CASSWRAKDQPQHF TGTGCCAGCAGTTGGAGGGCGAAGGATCAGCCCCAGCATTTT TRBV6-6 - TRBJ1-5 -
CASTQSGTYEQYF TGTGCCAGCACCCAATCCGGGACCTACGAGCAGTACTTC TRBV13 - TRBJ2-7 once
CASSLRQGLETQYF TGTGCCAGCAGCTTGAGACAGGGGCTAGAGACCCAGTACTTC TRBV5-6 TRBD1 TRBJ2-5 -
CASSPGEAGQYF TGTGCCAGCTCACCAGGGGAAGCAGGGCAGTACTTC TRBV18 - TRBJ2-7 few
CASSVGGTSNQPQHF TGTGCCAGCAGCGTAGGAGGGACGAGCAATCAGCCCCAGCATTTT TRBV9 - TRBJ1-5 -
CASSRDRDQPQHF TGTGCCAGCAGCCGGGACAGGGATCAGCCCCAGCATTTT TRBV11-2 TRBD1 TRBJ1-5 -
CASSFGQGPYNEQFF TGTGCCAGCAGCTTTGGTCAGGGGCCCTACAATGAGCAGTTCTTC TRBV5-5 - TRBJ2-1 -
CASSEAFQPQHF TGTGCCAGCAGTGAAGCGTTTCAGCCCCAGCATTTT TRBV6-1 - TRBJ1-5 few
CASSEYQGRDNEQFF TGTGCCAGCAGTGAATATCAGGGACGAGACAATGAGCAGTTCTTC TRBV2 - TRBJ2-1 -
CASTNTGETNYGYTF TGTGCCAGCACTAACACAGGGGAAACCAACTATGGCTACACCTTC TRBV6-6 TRBD1 TRBJ1-2 -
CASSRDRGNEQFF TGTGCCAGCAGCCGGGACAGGGGTAATGAGCAGTTCTTC TRBV7-7 TRBD1 TRBJ2-1 once
CASSELDGNTIYF TGTGCCAGCAGTGAGCTAGACGGAAACACCATATATTTT TRBV28 - TRBJ1-3 few
CASSLSGGYSTDTQYF TGCGCCAGCAGCTTATCAGGGGGATACAGCACAGATACGCAGTATTTT TRBV5-1 TRBD1 TRBJ2-3 -
CASSSSWGTGVGTEAFF TGCGCCAGCAGCTCTTCCTGGGGGACAGGGGTGGGTACTGAAGCTTTCTTT TRBV5-1 TRBD1 TRBJ1-1 -
CASTAGGYNEQFF TGTGCCAGCACCGCGGGGGGATACAATGAGCAGTTCTTC TRBV28 TRBD2 TRBJ2-1 -
CASTGGGPGELFF TGTGCCAGCACCGGGGGGGGGCCCGGGGAGCTGTTTTTT TRBV6-6 TRBD2 TRBJ2-2 -
CASSLTDRYLGYTF TGTGCCAGCAGTCTGACAGACAGGTACTTAGGCTACACCTTT TRBV28 - TRBJ1-2 -
CASSPRDRGQTQYF TGTGCCAGCAGCCCGCGGGACAGGGGTCAGACCCAGTACTTC TRBV27 TRBD1 TRBJ2-5 -
CASSESSGEWNEQFF TGTGCCAGCAGTGAATCTAGCGGGGAGTGGAATGAGCAGTTCTTC TRBV2 TRBD2 TRBJ2-1 -
CASSQEPGPAEKLFF TGTGCCAGCTCACAAGAACCGGGTCCCGCTGAAAAACTGTTTTTT TRBV18 - TRBJ1-4 few
CASRGFGEKLFF TGTGCCAGCAGGGGCTTTGGTGAAAAACTGTTTTTT TRBV2 - TRBJ1-4 -
CASSPGPTNTGELFF TGCGCCAGCAGCCCGGGACCAACGAACACCGGGGAGCTGTTTTTT TRBV4-1 - TRBJ2-2 -
CASSLALGQQETQYF TGCGCCAGCAGCTTGGCCTTGGGACAGCAAGAGACCCAGTACTTC TRBV5-1 TRBD1 TRBJ2-5 -
CASSLAWGVTEAFF TGTGCCAGCAGCCTAGCATGGGGAGTCACTGAAGCTTTCTTT TRBV7-2 - TRBJ1-1 once
CASSLAGEGGYEQYF TGTGCCAGCAGTTTAGCCGGGGAAGGGGGTTACGAGCAGTACTTC TRBV28 - TRBJ2-7 -
CASSRGTGGFYEQYF TGTGCCAGCAGCCGAGGGACAGGGGGCTTTTACGAGCAGTACTTC TRBV6-5 TRBD1 TRBJ2-7 -
CASSPSVANEQFF TGTGCCAGCAGTCCCTCGGTGGCGAATGAGCAGTTCTTC TRBV28 - TRBJ2-1 -
CASSEAGRISDTQYF TGTGCCAGCAGTGAGGCGGGCAGGATCTCAGATACGCAGTATTTT TRBV6-1 - TRBJ2-3 -
CASRAPEGWDTEAFF TGTGCCAGCAGGGCCCCAGAGGGATGGGACACTGAAGCTTTCTTT TRBV28 - TRBJ1-1 -
CASRDSQNTEAFF TGCGCCAGCCGGGACAGCCAGAACACTGAAGCTTTCTTT TRBV5-1 TRBD1 TRBJ1-1 few
CASSQGTSGQETQYF TGTGCCAGCAGCCAAGGGACTAGCGGACAAGAGACCCAGTACTTC TRBV4-2 TRBD2 TRBJ2-5 -
CASSLETGGSMSYEQYF TGTGCCAGCAGCTTAGAGACCGGGGGGTCAATGTCCTACGAGCAGTACTTC TRBV7-2 TRBD2 TRBJ2-7 -
CASNPGPLAGKETQYF TGTGCCAGCAACCCGGGCCCACTAGCGGGAAAAGAGACCCAGTACTTC TRBV11-2 TRBD2 TRBJ2-5 -
CASSASRGLAAYEQYF TGTGCCAGCAGCGCGTCTCGGGGACTAGCGGCCTACGAGCAGTACTTC TRBV9 TRBD2 TRBJ2-7 -
CATSRVMGNYGYTF TGTGCCACCAGCAGAGTTATGGGGAACTATGGCTACACCTTC TRBV15 - TRBJ1-2 -
CAWDRGGDSYNEQFF TGTGCCTGGGACCGTGGGGGGGACTCCTACAATGAGCAGTTCTTC TRBV30 TRBD2 TRBJ2-1 -